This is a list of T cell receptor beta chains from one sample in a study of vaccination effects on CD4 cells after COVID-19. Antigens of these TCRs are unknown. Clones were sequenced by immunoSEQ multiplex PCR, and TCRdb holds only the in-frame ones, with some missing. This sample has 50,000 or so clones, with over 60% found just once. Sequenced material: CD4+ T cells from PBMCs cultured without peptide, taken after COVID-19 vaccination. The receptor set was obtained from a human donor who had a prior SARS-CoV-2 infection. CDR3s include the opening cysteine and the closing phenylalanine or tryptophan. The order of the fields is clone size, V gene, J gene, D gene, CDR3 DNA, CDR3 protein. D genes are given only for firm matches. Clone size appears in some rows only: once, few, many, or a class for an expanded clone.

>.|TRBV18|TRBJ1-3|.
TGTGCCAGCTCACCACCAGGGTTCAGCTCTGGAAACACCATATATTTT
CASSPPGFSSGNTIYF
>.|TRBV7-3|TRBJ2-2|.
TGTGCCAGCAGCGCCGGACACACCACCGGGGAGCTGTTTTTT
CASSAGHTTGELFF
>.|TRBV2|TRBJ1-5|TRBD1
TGTGCCAGCAGTACCGGGACAGGGGGCGGCGGTAGCAATCAGCCCCAGCATTTT
CASSTGTGGGGSNQPQHF
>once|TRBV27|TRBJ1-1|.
TGTGCCAGCAGTTTTGGGGGGGGCAGGAACACTGAAGCTTTCTTT
CASSFGGGRNTEAFF
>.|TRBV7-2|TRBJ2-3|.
TGTGCCAGCAGCTTAGCCGCAGATACGCAGTATTTT
CASSLAADTQYF
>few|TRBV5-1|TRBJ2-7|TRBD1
TGCGCCAGCAGCTTGGCCGAGGGGACAGGGAGATCCTACGAGCAGTACTTC
CASSLAEGTGRSYEQYF
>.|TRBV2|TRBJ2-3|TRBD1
TGTGCCAGCAGTGATGTGTCAGGGGGCGCAGATACGCAGTATTTT
CASSDVSGGADTQYF
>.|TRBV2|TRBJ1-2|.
TGTGCCAGCAGTGACAGGGATTTGGAGAACTATGGCTACACCTTC
CASSDRDLENYGYTF
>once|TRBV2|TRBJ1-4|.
TGTGCCAGCAGTGGTCGGGAGCCCAGGGATGAAAAACTGTTTTTT
CASSGREPRDEKLFF
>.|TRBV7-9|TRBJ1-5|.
TGTGCCAGCAGCTTAGACGGTGGGGATCAGCCCCAGCATTTT
CASSLDGGDQPQHF
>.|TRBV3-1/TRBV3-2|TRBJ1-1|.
TGTGCCAGCAGCCAAGCTGCTGAAGCTTTCTTT
CASSQAAEAFF
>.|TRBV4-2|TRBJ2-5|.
TGTGCCAGCAGCCAAGCCGGCCTAGTGGGGGAGACCCAGTACTTC
CASSQAGLVGETQYF
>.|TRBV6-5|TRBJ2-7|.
TGTGCCAGCAATAGTGGGGGTTCCTACGAGCAGTACTTC
CASNSGGSYEQYF
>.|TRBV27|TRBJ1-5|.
TGTGCCAGCAGTTCCAACCTCAATCAGCCCCAGCATTTT
CASSSNLNQPQHF
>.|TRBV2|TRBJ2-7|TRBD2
TGTGCCAGCAGTGAATTGGGAGGGCGCCACGAGCAGTACTTC
CASSELGGRHEQYF
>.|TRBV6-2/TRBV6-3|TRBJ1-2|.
TGTGCCAGCAGTTATAGAGGGAATAACGGCGGCTACACCTTC
CASSYRGNNGGYTF
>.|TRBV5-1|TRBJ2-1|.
TGCGCCAGCAGTTTGCGGGAAAGCTCCTACAATGAGCAGTTCTTC
CASSLRESSYNEQFF
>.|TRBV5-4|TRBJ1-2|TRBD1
TGTGCCAGCAGCTTGACCTCGACAGGGGGCGCCTATGGCTACACCTTC
CASSLTSTGGAYGYTF
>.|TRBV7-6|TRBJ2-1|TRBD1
TGTGCCAGCAGCTTGTCACCGGGACAGGGGGCGGATGAGCAGTTCTTC
CASSLSPGQGADEQFF
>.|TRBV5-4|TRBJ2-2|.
TGTGCCAGCAGCTTGGCCACGGGAGCATTCACCGGGGAGCTGTTTTTT
CASSLATGAFTGELFF
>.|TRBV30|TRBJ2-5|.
TGTGCCTGGAGTGGACAGTCTGGGGAGACCCAGTACTTC
CAWSGQSGETQYF
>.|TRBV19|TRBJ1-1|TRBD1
TGTGCCAGTAGTATTTACAGGGGTCGGTCCCAGGGCACTGAAGCTTTCTTT
CASSIYRGRSQGTEAFF